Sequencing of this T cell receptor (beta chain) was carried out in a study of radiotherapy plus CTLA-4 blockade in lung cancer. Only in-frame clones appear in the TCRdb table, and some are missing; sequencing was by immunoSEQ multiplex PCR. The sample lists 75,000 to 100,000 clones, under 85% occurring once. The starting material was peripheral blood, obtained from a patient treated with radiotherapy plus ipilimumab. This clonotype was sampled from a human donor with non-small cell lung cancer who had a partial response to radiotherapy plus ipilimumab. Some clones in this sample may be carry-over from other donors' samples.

For the CDR3, the DNA is TGTGCCAGCAGCTTTGCAGGGACAGCTTACGAGCAGTACTTC. It specifies CASSFAGTAYEQYF. V usage is TRBV11-3 and J usage is TRBJ2-7; 7 bases are shared with TRBD1. Germline-derived CDR1 and CDR2 are SGHNT and YENEEA. The junction had 6 bases not matched to a gene; V was cut back by 3 bases and J by 4 bases. The CDR3 loop spans 14 amino acids.